What follows are 16 T cell receptor beta chains derived from one specimen sequenced in a study of OX40 agonist ivuxolimab in advanced cancers. Using immunoSEQ multiplex PCR, the repertoire was profiled, and TCRdb retains in-frame clones only, with some absent. This sample has approximately 97,000 clones; 70% to 90% occur once, and the top ten carry roughly 5.5%. The sequencing here drew on CD4+ or CD8+ T cells sorted from blood, taken in a trial of the OX40 agonist ivuxolimab. The receptors derive from an adult with an advanced solid tumor such as melanoma, head and neck, liver or kidney cancer.

The chain has TRBV4-1 and TRBJ1-3; D might be TRBD1 (5 bases). The CDR3 has 14 amino acids. CDR1 MGHRA and CDR2 YSYEKL come from the germline V gene. V lost 0 bases, J lost 5 bases, and 8 bases lay in between. Here the CDR3 DNA reads TGCGCCAGCAGCCAAGACAGGGAGAGAAACACCATATATTTT. It is translated as CASSQDRERNTIYF.

The rearrangement joins TRBV6-5 to TRBJ1-2; weak D call: TRBD1 (6 bases). From germline, CDR1 is MNHEY and CDR2 SVGAGI. The ends were cut back, 6 bases at V and 1 base at J, with 9 bases in the middle. The length of the CDR3 is 13 residues. CDR3 sequence (DNA): TGTGCCAGCAGCTCACAGGGTAACTATGGCTACACCTTC. Translating it yields CASSSQGNYGYTF.

The chain combines TRBV7-8 with TRBJ2-7; a weak D match, TRBD1 (5 bases). CDR1 and CDR2 from the germline V gene are SGHVS and FQNEAQ. The CDR3 is 14 residues long. The V and J ends lost 2 bases and 5 bases respectively, with 13 bases between them. The CDR3 nucleotides read TGTGCCAGCAGCTTACAGGGAAGGGTGGACGAGCAGTACTTC. Translated, it gives CASSLQGRVDEQYF.

The chain has TRBV7-2 and TRBJ2-1; D not resolved. The CDR3 has 11 residues. V shed 5 bases and J shed 7 bases, with 6 bases lying between them. Per germline, CDR1 SGHTA and CDR2 FQGNSA. As DNA, the CDR3 is TGTGCCAGCAGCCCCCGAAATGAGCAGTTCTTC. Amino acids: CASSPRNEQFF.

The rearrangement links TRBV18 to TRBJ2-1; 8 nucleotides line up with TRBD2. After removal of 6 bases from V and 7 bases from J, the junction contained 8 bases not matched to a gene. There are 14 residues in the CDR3. Per germline, CDR1 KGHSH and CDR2 LQKENI. The CDR3 DNA is TGTGCCAGCTCCCCGGGGGGGCCATGGAATGAGCAGTTCTTC. Encoded protein: CASSPGGPWNEQFF.

V is TRBV6-6 and J is TRBJ2-5, with 10 nucleotides matching TRBD1. This CDR3 has 16 residues. V lost 6 bases, J lost 4 bases, and 11 bases stayed unmatched. Germline V gives CDR1 MNHNY, CDR2 SVGAGI (reference sequence). CDR3 DNA: TGTGCCAGCAGGAATGGGGGGACAGGGGTGGGAGAGACCCAGTACTTC. Translated, it gives CASRNGGTGVGETQYF.

The rearrangement joins TRBV11-3 to TRBJ2-3, with a possible D match to TRBD2 (6 bases). This CDR3 has 15 amino acids. Germline V gene data show CDR1 as SGHNT and CDR2 as YENEEA. Deletions cut 5 bases from V and 4 bases from J, with 16 bases between. In DNA, the CDR3 is TGTGCCAGCAGCGAGTATGGACGGAGGGCAGATACGCAGTATTTT. Translating it yields CASSEYGRRADTQYF.

CDR3 sequence (DNA): TGTGCCAGCAGTTTAAACTGGGGGGGTGACTATGGCTACACCTTC. This encodes CASSLNWGGDYGYTF. The rearrangement joins TRBV27 to TRBJ1-2, with D possibly being TRBD1 (5 bases). V shed 2 bases and J shed 3 bases, with 13 bases lying between them. The CDR3 is made up of 15 amino acids. Germline lookup yields CDR1 MNHEY and CDR2 SMNVEV (reference sequence).

This clone came up a few times. The V call is TRBV19, the J call TRBJ1-1; a weak D match, TRBD1 (5 bases). Germline assignment: CDR1 LNHDA and CDR2 SQIVND (reference sequence). The CDR3 is made up of 15 amino acids. The V gene lost 1 base and the J gene lost 0 bases, with 9 bases spanning the gap. In DNA, the CDR3 is TGTGCCAGTAGTATAGCCGCAGGGATGAACACTGAAGCTTTCTTT. This gives the protein CASSIAAGMNTEAFF.

The CDR3 here is CASSPTGQGNGNTIYF. The CDR3 region has the DNA TGTGCCAGCTCACCGACGGGACAGGGAAACGGAAACACCATATATTTT. The V call is TRBV18, the J call TRBJ1-3; 9 nucleotides line up with TRBD1. The length of the CDR3 is 16 residues. Germline values: CDR1 KGHSH, CDR2 LQKENI. The V segment lost 3 bases and the J segment 4 bases; nucleotides outside the gene matches: 7.

V gene TRBV2 combines with J gene TRBJ2-1; D unclear. The CDR3 spans 14 residues. V lost 8 bases, J lost 0 bases, and 11 bases lay in between. Looked up from germline, CDR1 is SNHLY and CDR2 is FYNNEI. In nucleotides, the CDR3 is TGTGCCAGCGTAAGCGAGAGCTCCTACAATGAGCAGTTCTTC. Protein: CASVSESSYNEQFF.

CDR3 bases: TGTGCCAGTAGTAGGGGGGGACTGGATACCTACGAGCAGTACTTC. Translated, it gives CASSRGGLDTYEQYF. V gene TRBV19 combines with J gene TRBJ2-7; TRBD2 matches 7 bases. This CDR3 has 15 amino acids. V gave up 4 bases and J gave up 2 bases; unmatched junction bases: 8. Germline lookup yields CDR1 LNHDA and CDR2 SQIVND (reference sequence).

The chain combines TRBV5-1 with TRBJ1-2; D may be TRBD1 (5 bases). Trimming pared 4 bases from V and 8 bases from J, leaving 21 bases between. There are 15 residues in the CDR3. The germline V gene has CDR1 SGHRS and CDR2 YFSETQ. The CDR3 coding sequence is TGCGCCAGCAGCGCGCGGCAGGGTGGCCGTCGGGGCTACACCTTC. This translates into CASSARQGGRRGYTF.

V is TRBV30 and J is TRBJ2-1; 8 bases fit TRBD2. The CDR3 is made up of 17 amino acids. Germline V gene data show CDR1 as GTSNPN and CDR2 as SVGIG (reference sequence). J lost 5 bases, V lost 1 base, and 13 bases had no gene match. The CDR3 coding sequence is TGTGCCTGGAGTGCCGGCAGAACTAGCGGTTTCCACAATGAGCAGTTCTTC. It is translated as CAWSAGRTSGFHNEQFF.

The rearrangement joins TRBV30 to TRBJ2-7; 9 bases are shared with TRBD1. The CDR3 is made up of 14 amino acids. Trimming removed 7 bases from V and 2 bases from J; junction bases left unmatched: 9. Germline CDR1 reads GTSNPN; CDR2 reads SVGIG (reference sequence). The chain's CDR3 is CASTYRDRAYEQYF. CDR3 coding DNA: TGTGCCTCAACTTACCGGGACAGGGCCTACGAGCAGTACTTC.

CDR3 DNA sequence: TGTGCCAGCAGCCAAGAGAGACAGGGCAATCAGCCCCAGCATTTT. This sequence encodes CASSQERQGNQPQHF. This sequence joins TRBV4-2 and TRBJ1-5, with a tentative D call TRBD1 (6 bases). CDR1 is LGHNA and CDR2 is YNFKEQ in the germline V gene. V gave up 0 bases and J gave up 2 bases, with 8 bases separating them. There are 15 residues in the CDR3.